This TCR beta chain was found in a study of cytomegalovirus exposure and HLA in healthy donors. This PCR relied on a set of 60 Vbeta primers and 13 Jbeta primers. TCRdb's table, derived via immunoSEQ multiplex PCR, lists solely in-frame clones and lacks some. The repertoire holds 55,000 to 80,000 clones, with just under 75% as singletons. Remarks on this clone: No antigen is known for it.

Notes on the study in general: CMV serostatus was the only immune exposure information that was available. Analysis was carried out at a later point, and it linked a missense DCLRE1C variant to TCR beta V- and J-gene trimming. Per published accounts, TCR beta sequences correctly predicted the HLA-A and HLA-B alleles of most subjects.

The material sequenced was PBMCs. This clonotype originated in a woman younger than 45 in good health and CMV-seronegative.

The CDR3 DNA reads TGTGCCAGCAGCCAAGGGACCGGGATAAAAGGCGAGCAGTACGTC. This codes for CASSQGTGIKGEQYV. The chain employs TRBV14 and TRBJ2-7; the D gene is possibly TRBD2 (5 bases). With 1 base removed from V and 6 bases from J, the gap between germline ends came to 16 bases. The CDR3 has 15 amino acids. Germline V CDR1 and CDR2: SGHDN, FVKESK.